In its sample, the clone carrying this T cell receptor beta chain was seen many times. Antigen: not known. This sample is drawn from a study of T cells after yellow fever vaccination. TCRdb processed the 5' RACE reads anew with MiXCR; each CDR3 protein has one entry. The table has 250,000 to 400,000 distinct CDR3 sequences, roughly 4% seen once. Points from the study as a whole: There was a possibility that FACS-sorted repertoires contained abundant clonotypes contaminating from the bulk population. The secondary response was weaker, and its peak arrived faster, on day 5 versus 15. Detected again after the booster were most primary-vaccination clones, at 95% to 98% CD4 and 88% CD8.

The receptor was derived from a man younger than 35 who received the YFV17D yellow fever vaccine. The sample in question was PBMCs, obtained 5 days after the yellow fever booster vaccination.

CDR3 sequence (DNA): TGTGCCAGCAGTTACTCAAGGGTATCAAATGAAAAACTGTTTTTT. It yields the protein CASSYSRVSNEKLFF. The rearrangement links TRBV6-5 to TRBJ1-4; D is unclear. The length of the CDR3 is 15 residues. Between the trimmed V and J ends, which lost 0 bases and 5 bases, there was a span of 10 bases. From germline, CDR1 is MNHEY and CDR2 SVGAGI.